These T cell receptor beta chains were read from a single sample in a study of shared clonotypes between healthy human individuals. Assay used: immunoSEQ multiplex PCR; TCRdb lists only in-frame clones, some missing. The table has around 1.5 million clones, 95% to 99% seen once. Sequencing was performed on naive CD4+ T cells sorted from blood. The receptors were sampled from a man aged 25 to 40 in good health. Each CDR3 is given with its conserved first and last residue. The order of the fields is D gene, V gene, J gene, clone size, CDR3 protein, CDR3 DNA. The D gene is left open where the match is weak. Clone size is stated in some rows and not others, as once, few, many or a class when expanded.

>.|TRBV29-1|TRBJ1-5|.
CSVGHGTNDQPQHF
TGCAGCGTGGGCCATGGGACAAATGATCAGCCCCAGCATTTT
>.|TRBV19|TRBJ1-1|.
CASNKGGVEAFF
TGTGCCAGTAACAAGGGCGGGGTTGAAGCTTTCTTT
>.|TRBV7-3|TRBJ2-7|.
CASRQGPYEQYF
TGTGCCAGCAGACAGGGACCCTACGAGCAGTACTTC
>.|TRBV19|TRBJ2-3|.
CASKVVSGTDTQYF
TGTGCCAGTAAAGTAGTGTCAGGCACAGATACGCAGTATTTT
>TRBD2|TRBV5-1|TRBJ2-7|once
CASSLSSGLSYEQYF
TGCGCCAGCAGCTTGTCTAGCGGGCTCTCCTACGAGCAGTACTTC
>.|TRBV14|TRBJ2-2|.
CASSQVRGPELFF
TGTGCCAGCAGCCAAGTTCGAGGCCCCGAGCTGTTTTTT
>TRBD1|TRBV7-6|TRBJ1-1|.
CASSFSAGGRRNTEAFF
TGTGCCAGCAGCTTTAGTGCAGGGGGAAGGAGGAACACTGAAGCTTTCTTT
>.|TRBV7-2|TRBJ1-2|.
CASSIRSSLGGAGGYTF
TGTGCCAGCAGCATTAGATCTTCATTGGGGGGCGCCGGTGGCTACACCTTC
>TRBD1|TRBV6-5|TRBJ1-4|.
CASSSLTGGGEKLFF
TGTGCCAGCAGTTCCCTGACAGGGGGAGGTGAAAAACTGTTTTTT
>.|TRBV11-2|TRBJ2-1|.
CASSSLRAYNEQFF
TGTGCCAGCAGCTCACTTCGAGCCTACAATGAGCAGTTCTTC
>TRBD2|TRBV6-1|TRBJ2-1|.
CASSALAGQNEQFF
TGTGCCAGCAGTGCCCTAGCGGGACAAAATGAGCAGTTCTTC
>.|TRBV6-1|TRBJ2-2|.
CASTDSRVVTGELFF
TGTGCCAGCACTGACTCGCGGGTTGTGACCGGGGAGCTGTTTTTT
>.|TRBV28|TRBJ1-5|.
CASSFRFNQPQHF
TGTGCCAGCAGTTTCAGGTTCAATCAGCCCCAGCATTTT
>.|TRBV2|TRBJ1-1|.
CASRNDLRRTEAFF
TGTGCCAGCAGGAACGACCTAAGGAGGACTGAAGCTTTCTTT
>.|TRBV10-3|TRBJ1-2|.
CAISDFNYGYTF
TGTGCCATCAGTGATTTTAACTATGGCTACACCTTC
>TRBD2|TRBV28|TRBJ2-7|.
CAIKGRGDEQYF
TGTGCCATCAAGGGGAGGGGCGACGAGCAGTACTTC
>.|TRBV18|TRBJ1-3|.
CASSPALGPNSGNTIYF
TGTGCCAGCTCACCGGCGTTAGGTCCAAACTCTGGAAACACCATATATTTT
>.|TRBV29-1|TRBJ1-1|.
CSVDWGYGSEAFF
TGCAGCGTTGATTGGGGGTACGGCTCTGAAGCTTTCTTT
>.|TRBV30|TRBJ1-4|.
CAWGDAKLFF
TGTGCCTGGGGTGATGCGAAACTGTTTTTT
>.|TRBV7-9|TRBJ2-5|.
CASSLEILGTQYF
TGTGCCAGCAGCTTAGAAATCTTGGGGACCCAGTACTTC
>.|TRBV11-2|TRBJ1-5|.
CASSLGVLSNQPQHF
TGTGCCAGCAGCTTGGGGGTTCTTAGCAATCAGCCCCAGCATTTT
>.|TRBV15|TRBJ2-5|.
CATSRDLDSSAHQETQYF
TGTGCCACCAGCAGAGACCTGGACAGTTCGGCCCACCAAGAGACCCAGTACTTC
>.|TRBV9|TRBJ1-1|.
CASSVGGRGTEAFF
TGTGCCAGCAGCGTAGGGGGTAGGGGCACTGAAGCTTTCTTT